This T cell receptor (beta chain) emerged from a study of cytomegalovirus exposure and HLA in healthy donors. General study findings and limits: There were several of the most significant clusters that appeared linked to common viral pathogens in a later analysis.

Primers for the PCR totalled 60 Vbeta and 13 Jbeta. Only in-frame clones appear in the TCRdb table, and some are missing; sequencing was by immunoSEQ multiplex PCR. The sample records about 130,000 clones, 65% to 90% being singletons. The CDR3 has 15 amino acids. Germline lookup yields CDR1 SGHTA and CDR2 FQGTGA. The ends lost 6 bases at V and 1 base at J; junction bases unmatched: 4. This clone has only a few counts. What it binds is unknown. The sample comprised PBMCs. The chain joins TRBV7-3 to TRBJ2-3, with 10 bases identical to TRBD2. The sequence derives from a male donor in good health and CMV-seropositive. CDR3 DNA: TGTGCCAGCAGTTACGGGACTAGCGGCACAGATACGCAGTATTTT. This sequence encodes CASSYGTSGTDTQYF.